This record covers a single TCR beta chain. The antigen is not known. The data originate from a study of PD-1 blockade in mismatch repair-deficient tumors. Study-wide results and limits: Tumor-resident clones, often absent from pretreatment blood, expanded after pembrolizumab and then contracted.

Trimming took off 1 base at V and 8 bases at J, with 9 bases between the two ends. CDR3 length equals 13 residues. CDR1 is MGHDK and CDR2 is SYGVNS in the germline V gene. Assay used: immunoSEQ multiplex PCR; TCRdb lists only in-frame clones, some missing. The sample consists of fewer than 50,000 clones, roughly 80% of them appearing once. All patients were mismatch repair deficient, assessed by either PCR or immunohistochemistry. TCRs were sequenced from a few patients responding to pembrolizumab. The chain employs TRBV25-1 and TRBJ2-1; D gene ambiguous. The sequencing used peripheral blood, collected 4 weeks after starting pembrolizumab. This clonotype originated in an adult with mismatch repair-deficient cancer. CDR3 in DNA: TGTGCCAGCAGTGAATCCTACTTGGATGAGCAGTTCTTC. Translated, it gives CASSESYLDEQFF.